The entry below gives a single T cell receptor (beta chain) sequence along with its context. V shed 0 bases and J 5 bases; nucleotides not matched to a gene: 8. CDR3 length: 15 amino acids. The germline V gene has CDR1 GTSNPN and CDR2 SVGIG (reference sequence). The record originates from a study of blood T cell repertoires in COVID-19. Whole-study context: Sites in the United States, Italy and Spain provided acute and convalescent COVID-19 samples. T cells, B-cell-depleted T cells, or PBMCs provided the cDNA or gDNA that served as material.

Using immunoSEQ multiplex PCR, the repertoire was profiled, and TCRdb retains in-frame clones only, with some absent. The table lists 100,000 to 120,000 clones, less than 85% of them singletons. The sample consisted of peripheral blood. V is TRBV30 and J is TRBJ2-5; 8 positions agree with TRBD2. The clonotype was recovered from a woman older than 75 with acute or convalescent COVID-19. Here the CDR3 reads CAWSVLGGAGETQYF. The CDR3 nucleotides read TGTGCCTGGAGTGTACTCGGGGGGGCCGGTGAGACCCAGTACTTC.